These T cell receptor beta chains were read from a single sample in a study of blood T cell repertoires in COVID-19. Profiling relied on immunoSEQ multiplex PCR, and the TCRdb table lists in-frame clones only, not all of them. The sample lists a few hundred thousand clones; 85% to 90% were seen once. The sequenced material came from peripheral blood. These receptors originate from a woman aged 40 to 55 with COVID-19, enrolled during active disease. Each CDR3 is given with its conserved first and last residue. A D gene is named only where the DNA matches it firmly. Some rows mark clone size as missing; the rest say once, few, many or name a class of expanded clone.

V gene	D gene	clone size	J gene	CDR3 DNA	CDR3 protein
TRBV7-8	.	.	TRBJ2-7	TGTGCCAGCAGCTTAGCGCTCGGCAGGGGAATGAGGTACGAGCAGTACTTC	CASSLALGRGMRYEQYF
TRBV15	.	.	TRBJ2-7	TGTGCCACCAGCAGGGTCGGGACAGAGCAGTACTTC	CATSRVGTEQYF
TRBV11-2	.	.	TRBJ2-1	TGTGCCAGCAGCTTAACAGACAACAATGAGCAGTTCTTC	CASSLTDNNEQFF
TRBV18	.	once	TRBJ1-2	TGTGCCAGCTCACCTCTGGACGGCGGGGGCTACACCTTC	CASSPLDGGGYTF
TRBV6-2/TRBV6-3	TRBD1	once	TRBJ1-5	TGTGCCAGCAGTTACCACGACAGGGGAACCCAGCATTTT	CASSYHDRGTQHF
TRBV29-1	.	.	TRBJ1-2	TGCAGCGTTGGAGGACAGCGTAACTATGGCTACACCTTC	CSVGGQRNYGYTF
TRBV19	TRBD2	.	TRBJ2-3	TGTGCCAGTAGGCAACCTCTGATCCGCGGGGGTGGCACAGATACGCAGTATTTT	CASRQPLIRGGGTDTQYF
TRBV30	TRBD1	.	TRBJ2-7	TGTGCCTGGAATGCAGGGGGCACCTACGAGCAGTACTTC	CAWNAGGTYEQYF
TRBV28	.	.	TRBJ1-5	TGTGCCAGCAGTACTGACAGTTTGGGACAGCCCCAGCATTTT	CASSTDSLGQPQHF
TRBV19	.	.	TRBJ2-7	TGTGCCACCGCAATAGCGGCCTCCTACGAGCAGTACTTC	CATAIAASYEQYF
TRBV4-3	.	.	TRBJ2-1	TGCGCCAGCAGCCAATTTCAGGGGAGTTCTTCCTACAATGAGCAGTTCTTC	CASSQFQGSSSYNEQFF
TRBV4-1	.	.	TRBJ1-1	TGCGCCAGCATCCCTGAACAGGGAAGGACGAACACTGAAGCTTTCTTT	CASIPEQGRTNTEAFF
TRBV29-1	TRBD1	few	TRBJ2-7	TGCAGCGTTGGAGTAGGGGGCTTCGAGCAGTACTTC	CSVGVGGFEQYF
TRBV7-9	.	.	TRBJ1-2	TGTGCCAGCAGCTTAGCGGCAACTAGCCGCTATGGCTACACCTTC	CASSLAATSRYGYTF
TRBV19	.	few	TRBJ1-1	TGTGCCAGTAGGGGTAGGGAGATGAACACTGAAGCTTTCTTT	CASRGREMNTEAFF
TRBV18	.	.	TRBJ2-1	TGTGCCAGCTCACCCCTCAAGGGGGAAATAGTGTCAAATGAGCAGTTCTTC	CASSPLKGEIVSNEQFF
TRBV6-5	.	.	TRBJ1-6	TGTGCCAGCAGCCCGGGGGGTCGGGGCGGTTCACCCCTCCACTTT	CASSPGGRGGSPLHF
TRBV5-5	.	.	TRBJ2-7	TGTGCCAGCAGCTTGAGGAGTGGCTACGAGCAGTACTTC	CASSLRSGYEQYF
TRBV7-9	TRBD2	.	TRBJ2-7	TGTGCCAGCAGCTTAGCGGCGGTGGGGAGGGGAGGAAACGAGCAGTACTTC	CASSLAAVGRGGNEQYF
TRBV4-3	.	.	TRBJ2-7	TGCGCCAGCAGCCAAGACCAAGGGAGTGGTGTCTACGAGCAGTACTTC	CASSQDQGSGVYEQYF
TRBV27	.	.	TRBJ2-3	TGTGCCAGCAGTCCCAAAGACAGGCGGGTGACAGATACGCAGTATTTT	CASSPKDRRVTDTQYF
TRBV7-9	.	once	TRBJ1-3	TGTGCCAGCAGCGAAAACGCAGGGGCCGGAAACACCATATATTTT	CASSENAGAGNTIYF
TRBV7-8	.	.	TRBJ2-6	TGTGCCAGCAGATACTCTGGGGCCAACGTCCTGACTTTC	CASRYSGANVLTF
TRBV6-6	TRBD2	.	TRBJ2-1	TGTGCCAGCAGTTACGCGAAAGCGGGGGGGCTTAATGAGCAGTTCTTC	CASSYAKAGGLNEQFF
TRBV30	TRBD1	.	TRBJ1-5	TGTGCCTGGAGTGAGGGGACAGGAAGTCAGCCCCAGCATTTT	CAWSEGTGSQPQHF
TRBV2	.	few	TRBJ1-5	TGTGCCAGCAGTGAACCATGGAGGAGCAATCAGCCCCAGCATTTT	CASSEPWRSNQPQHF
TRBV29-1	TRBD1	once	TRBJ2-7	TGCAGCGTCGAGACAGGGGGCGGAGGCGAGCAGTACTTC	CSVETGGGGEQYF
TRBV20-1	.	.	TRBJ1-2	TGCAGTGCTAGTCTTAATGGCTACACCTTC	CSASLNGYTF
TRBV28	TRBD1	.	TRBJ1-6	TGTGCCAGCAGTTTCCGGCAGGGGGGAACTTTCCCGAATTCACCCCTCCACTTT	CASSFRQGGTFPNSPLHF
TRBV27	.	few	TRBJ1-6	TGTGCCAGCAGCCTCCGTGGGGAGACACCCCTCCACTTT	CASSLRGETPLHF
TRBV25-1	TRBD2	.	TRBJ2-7	TGTGCCAGCAGTGAAGCTAGCGGGGATCCCTACGAGCAGTACTTC	CASSEASGDPYEQYF
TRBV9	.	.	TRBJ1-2	TGTGCCAGCAGCGGAGGGAGGCTTGGCTACACCTTC	CASSGGRLGYTF
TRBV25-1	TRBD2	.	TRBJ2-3	TGTGCCAGCAGTGCATTCACTAGCGGGGACACAGATACGCAGTATTTT	CASSAFTSGDTDTQYF
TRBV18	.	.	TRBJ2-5	TGTGCCAGCTCACCACGTACTAGCACAGAGACCCAGTACTTC	CASSPRTSTETQYF
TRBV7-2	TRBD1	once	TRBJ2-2	TGTGCCAGCAGCCTAAGGGGGCAGAACACCGGGGAGCTGTTTTTT	CASSLRGQNTGELFF
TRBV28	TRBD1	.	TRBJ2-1	TGTGCCAGCAGTTCGCACAGGGGAAACTCGTACAATGAGCAGTTCTTC	CASSSHRGNSYNEQFF
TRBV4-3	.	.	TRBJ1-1	TGCGCCAGCAGCCAAGTGGCGGGACTTGAAGCTTTCTTT	CASSQVAGLEAFF
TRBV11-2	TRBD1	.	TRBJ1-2	TGTGCCAGCAGCCCGCGAGGACAGGGCGACTATGGCTACACCTTC	CASSPRGQGDYGYTF
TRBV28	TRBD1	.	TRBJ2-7	TGTGCCAGCAGTTCAGGGGGCCTCGACGAGCAGTACTTC	CASSSGGLDEQYF
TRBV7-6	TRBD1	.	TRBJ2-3	TGTGCCAGCAGCGCGGGACAGGGGTTGGATACGCAGTATTTT	CASSAGQGLDTQYF
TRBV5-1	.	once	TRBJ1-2	TGCGCCAGCAGCCCCGGTCTAGAGGGCTACACCTTC	CASSPGLEGYTF